A single sample gave rise to the 10 T cell receptor beta chains below, sequenced in a study of blood T cell repertoires in COVID-19. The method was immunoSEQ multiplex PCR; TCRdb's version includes in-frame clones alone and lacks a portion of them. This sample has 150,000 to 160,000 clones, with 65% to 90% found just once. The material sequenced was peripheral blood. All receptors derive from a woman in her fifties or sixties with COVID-19, enrolled during active disease.

This chain connects TRBV24-1 to TRBJ2-1, with 10 bases lining up with TRBD2. The germline CDR1 and CDR2 sequences are KGHDR and SFDVKD. Trimming removed 8 bases from V and 6 bases from J; junction bases left unmatched: 9. The CDR3 is made up of 15 amino acids. This chain's CDR3 is CATKSGGDASNEQFF. The CDR3 nucleotides are TGTGCCACCAAAAGCGGGGGGGATGCTTCCAATGAGCAGTTCTTC.

V is TRBV6-5 and J is TRBJ1-2; 9 bases are a match to TRBD1. Germline V CDR1 and CDR2: MNHEY, SVGAGI. V lost 6 bases to trimming and J lost 8 bases; unmatched junction nucleotides: 13. The CDR3 loop spans 15 amino acids. The CDR3 nucleotides read TGTGCCAGCAGCTCCTACCTAAGTACAGGGGGCGGCTACACCTTC. Protein sequence: CASSSYLSTGGGYTF.

V and J are TRBV19 and TRBJ1-3; D is unclear. Germline assignment: CDR1 LNHDA and CDR2 SQIVND (reference sequence). Trimming shortened V by 4 bases and J by 4 bases, and 17 bases separated the two germline ends. The CDR3 loop spans 16 amino acids. The CDR3 reads CASSKPRSTIGNTIYF. CDR3 DNA: TGTGCCAGTAGTAAACCCCGGAGCACCATCGGAAACACCATATATTTT.

V gene TRBV18 combines with J gene TRBJ1-6; no clear D. The CDR3 consists of 14 residues. From germline, CDR1 is KGHSH and CDR2 LQKENI. V was pared by 2 bases and J by 4 bases, with 6 bases between. CDR3 protein: CASSPSDYNSPLHF. DNA of the CDR3: TGTGCCAGCTCACCATCAGATTATAATTCACCCCTCCACTTT.

J is TRBJ1-3 and V is TRBV7-8; 7 nucleotides line up with TRBD1. CDR3 size: 14 residues. Germline loops: CDR1 SGHVS, CDR2 FQNEAQ. V shed 2 bases and J 4 bases; nucleotides not matched to a gene: 2. As DNA, the CDR3 is TGTGCCAGCAGCTTAAGCAGGGGGGGAAACACCATATATTTT. Protein sequence: CASSLSRGGNTIYF.

Concerning this clone itself: A junction end diverges from the germline sequence, so it may reflect a read error. This chain links TRBV10-3 with TRBJ1-2; D gene unclear. The CDR3 is made up of 11 amino acids. Germline CDR1 reads ENHRY; CDR2 reads SYGVKD. CDR3 sequence (DNA): TGTGCCATCAGTGTTGGTGTTTGGAGCTTCTTC. This codes for CAISVGVWSFF.

The rearrangement links TRBV7-9 to TRBJ1-4; D is undetermined. Germline loops: CDR1 SEHNR, CDR2 FQNEAQ (reference sequence). CDR3 size: 13 residues. V was shortened by 0 bases and J by 4 bases, with 3 bases between the two germline ends. The DNA of the CDR3 is TGTGCCAGCAGCTTAGCCCTTAATGAAAAACTGTTTTTT. Amino acids: CASSLALNEKLFF.

V usage is TRBV5-1 and J usage is TRBJ1-5; tentative D call: TRBD1 (6 bases). V lost 4 bases and J 3 bases, leaving 14 bases between the germline ends. CDR1 and CDR2 (germline): SGHRS, YFSETQ. The length of the CDR3 is 15 residues. Written as DNA, the CDR3 is TGCGCCAGCAGCCCGACGGGGACACACAATCAGCCCCAGCATTTT. Its translation is CASSPTGTHNQPQHF. The complete variable domain, with remaining parts taken from reference TRBV5-1 and TRBJ1-5, reads KAGVTQTPRYLIKTRGQQVTLSCSPISGHRSVSWYQQTPGQGLQFLFEYFSETQRNKGNFPGRFSGRQFSNSRSEMNVSTLELGDSALYLCASSPTGTHNQPQHFGDGTRLSIL.

The chain has TRBV11-2 and TRBJ2-1; 7 bases line up with TRBD1. This CDR3 region has 15 residues. The V gene end was trimmed by 2 bases and the J gene end by 4 bases; junction bases not matched to a gene: 5. Germline loops: CDR1 SGHAT, CDR2 FQNNGV. The CDR3 DNA sequence: TGTGCCAGCAGCTTACGTCGGACAGGATACAATGAGCAGTTCTTC. As protein: CASSLRRTGYNEQFF.

This chain connects TRBV7-3 to TRBJ2-1; 7 positions match TRBD2. Germline lookup yields CDR1 SGHTA and CDR2 FQGTGA. Trimming cost V 2 bases and J 4 bases; bases outside gene matches: 5. This CDR3 is built from 15 residues. The CDR3 loop is CASSLSSGDYNEQFF. The CDR3 DNA reads as TGTGCCAGCAGCTTATCCAGCGGGGATTACAATGAGCAGTTCTTC.